The clone carrying this TCR beta chain was seen only once. The sample has other DNA sequences that encode this CDR3 too. This record comes from a study of identifying expanded T cells in peripheral blood. This table comes from immunoSEQ multiplex PCR, and its TCRdb copy is limited to in-frame clones, with some not included. The table lists under 150,000 clones, 80% to 90% of them singletons. This CDR3 is built from 11 residues. CDR1 is SEHNR and CDR2 is FQNEAQ in the germline V gene (reference sequence). The germline V and J ends were trimmed by 3 bases and 1 base, with 0 bases remaining between them.

This TCR was recovered from a person aged 18 to 70 in good health. The source material was blood. V usage is TRBV7-9 and J usage is TRBJ2-5; D not certain. CDR3 loop: CASSFQETQYF. As DNA, the CDR3 is TGTGCCAGCAGCTTCCAAGAGACCCAGTACTTC.